This paragraph reports one T cell receptor (beta chain). What it recognizes is unknown. The PCR ran on 60 Vbeta and 13 Jbeta primers. Generated by immunoSEQ multiplex PCR, the TCRdb table keeps only in-frame clones and is missing some. The sample includes approximately 110,000 clones, roughly 71% of them seen just once. This entry belongs to a study of cytomegalovirus exposure and HLA in healthy donors. Overall study results and limits: Specific recognition of CMV antigens was confirmed in vitro for a few chains (all CMV-associated). As was reported, the classifier diagnosed cytomegalovirus status with high specificity and sensitivity.

The CDR3 extends over 14 amino acids. Per the germline V gene, CDR1 is MNHEY and CDR2 is SVGAGI. The V gene lost 4 bases and the J gene lost 3 bases, with 12 bases spanning the gap. The TCR sequence derives from a man in his forties or fifties in good health and CMV-seropositive. V and J are TRBV6-5 and TRBJ1-1, with D perhaps matching TRBD1 (5 bases). The material sequenced was PBMCs. The CDR3 coding sequence is TGTGCCAGCAGTTCGCGGGGGGTCGACACTGAAGCTTTCTTT. It specifies CASSSRGVDTEAFF.